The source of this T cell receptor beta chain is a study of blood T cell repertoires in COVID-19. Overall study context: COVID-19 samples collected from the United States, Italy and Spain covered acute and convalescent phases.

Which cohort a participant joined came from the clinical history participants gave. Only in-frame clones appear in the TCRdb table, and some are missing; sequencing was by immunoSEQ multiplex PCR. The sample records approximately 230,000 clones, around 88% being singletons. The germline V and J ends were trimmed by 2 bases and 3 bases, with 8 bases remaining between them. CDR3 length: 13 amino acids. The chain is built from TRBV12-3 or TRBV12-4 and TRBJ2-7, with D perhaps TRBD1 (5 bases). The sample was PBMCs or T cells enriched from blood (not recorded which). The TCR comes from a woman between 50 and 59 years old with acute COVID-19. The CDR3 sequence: CASSLTGHYEQYF. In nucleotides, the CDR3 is TGTGCCAGCAGTTTAACAGGACACTACGAGCAGTACTTC.